The next 22 T cell receptor beta chains were all read from a single sample in a study of Ad26.COV2.S vaccination and SARS-CoV-2 variants. Produced via immunoSEQ multiplex PCR; TCRdb's table is partial and in-frame only. The sample has about 250,000 clones, around 85% seen once. Documented treatment: 15 to 20 received Ad26.COV2.S at low or high dose, single or two shots; roughly five received placebo; per-sample allocation not given. Specimens were obtained on day 63 following the first vaccine or placebo injection. The source was peripheral blood, collected in a trial of Ad26.COV2.S vaccine versus placebo. These TCRs come from a person aged 18 to 65 who received the Ad26.COV2.S COVID-19 vaccine or a placebo.

There are many counts of this clone. The chain joins TRBV6-5 to TRBJ2-1; TRBD2 agrees at 7 bases. Germline V gene data show CDR1 as MNHEY and CDR2 as SVGAGI. This CDR3 is 15 amino acids long. With V trimmed by 10 bases and J by 5 bases, 14 bases remained unmatched. Here the CDR3 DNA reads TGTGCCACACGATATTCTAGCGGAAATAACAATGAGCAGTTCTTC. Translating gives CATRYSSGNNNEQFF.

J is TRBJ2-5 and V is TRBV9, with 8 bases aligning to TRBD2. This CDR3 has 16 residues. V dropped 0 bases and J dropped 3; count of bases not matched to a gene: 7. Germline V lookup: CDR1 SGDLS, CDR2 YYNGEE. CDR3 sequence reads: CASSVAGRGAKETQYF. In nucleotides, the CDR3 is TGTGCCAGCAGCGTAGCTGGGCGGGGGGCGAAAGAGACCCAGTACTTC.

The rearrangement links TRBV20-1 to TRBJ1-5; TRBD1 matches at 7 bases. The CDR3 has 15 residues. Germline CDR1 and CDR2: DFQATT and SNEGSKA (reference sequence). V lost 3 bases to trimming and J lost 0 bases; unmatched junction nucleotides: 5. Here the CDR3 DNA reads TGCAGTGCTAGTCGGGACAGCTATAGCAATCAGCCCCAGCATTTT. Encoded protein: CSASRDSYSNQPQHF.

This chain connects TRBV5-1 to TRBJ2-7; D is undetermined. The CDR3 loop spans 14 amino acids. Per the germline V gene, CDR1 is SGHRS and CDR2 is YFSETQ. V gave up 2 bases and J gave up 1 base, with 10 bases separating them. The CDR3 loop is CASSLRTVSYEQYF. In nucleotides, the CDR3 is TGCGCCAGCAGCTTAAGGACGGTATCCTACGAGCAGTACTTC.

The chain combines TRBV20-1 with TRBJ2-1, with a tentative D call TRBD1 (6 bases). The CDR3 is made up of 11 amino acids. The germline V gene has CDR1 DFQATT and CDR2 SNEGSKA (reference sequence). V was clipped by 8 bases and J by 12 bases, with 17 bases between them. The CDR3 loop is CSNRVGSRQFF. The CDR3 coding sequence is TGCAGTAACAGGGTAGGGTCTAGGCAGTTCTTC.

The chain couples TRBV11-2 to TRBJ1-2; 7 nucleotides line up with TRBD1. V lost 2 bases, J lost 3 bases, and 6 bases stayed unmatched. Germline CDR1 and CDR2: SGHAT and FQNNGV. The CDR3 consists of 15 residues. The CDR3 coding sequence is TGTGCCAGCAGCTTATCCCCAGGGGGGGACTATGGCTACACCTTC. Translated, it gives CASSLSPGGDYGYTF.

The chain couples TRBV7-2 to TRBJ1-2, with a tentative D call TRBD1 (5 bases). Germline lookup yields CDR1 SGHTA and CDR2 FQGNSA. The CDR3 has 13 residues. Trimming pared 3 bases from V and 3 bases from J, leaving 8 bases between. The CDR3 DNA follows: TGTGCCAGCAGCTTCGGGACCTACTATGGCTACACCTTC. Encoded protein: CASSFGTYYGYTF.

On this clone: Distinct nucleotide sequences in the sample also encode this CDR3. J is TRBJ2-5 and V is TRBV18, with a tentative D call TRBD2 (6 bases). Germline V gives CDR1 KGHSH, CDR2 LQKENI. This CDR3 comprises 13 residues. V lost 3 bases, J lost 1 base, and 6 bases lay in between. The CDR3 loop is CASSPGLQETQYF. The CDR3 DNA reads TGTGCCAGCTCACCGGGACTCCAAGAGACCCAGTACTTC.

This chain links TRBV19 with TRBJ2-5, with D tentatively TRBD1 (5 bases). This CDR3 is built from 15 residues. CDR1 is LNHDA and CDR2 is SQIVND in the germline V gene (reference sequence). Trimming took off 7 bases at V and 1 base at J, with 16 bases between the two ends. The CDR3 nucleotides read TGTGCCAGTAATTACGCCTGGGGCAGCCAAGAGACCCAGTACTTC. This codes for CASNYAWGSQETQYF.

The rearrangement links TRBV28 to TRBJ1-6, with TRBD1 as a possible D gene (6 bases). The CDR3 runs 13 residues. Trimming shortened V by 4 bases and J by 13 bases, and 14 bases separated the two germline ends. Germline V CDR1 and CDR2: MDHEN, SYDVKM. CDR3 residues: CASSYRGATPLHF. The CDR3 DNA follows: TGTGCCAGCAGTTACCGGGGGGCGACTCCCCTCCACTTT.

This clone was picked up a small number of times. V is TRBV30 and J is TRBJ2-5, with D uncertain. The CDR3 totals 14 residues. Germline V gene sequence: CDR1 GTSNPN, CDR2 SVGIG (reference sequence). V lost 0 bases, J lost 5 bases, and 13 bases lay in between. CDR3 in amino acids: CAWSVHPVWETQYF. The CDR3 coding sequence is TGTGCCTGGAGTGTACATCCAGTGTGGGAGACCCAGTACTTC.

The chain employs TRBV7-8 and TRBJ1-1; maybe TRBD1 (5 bases). V dropped 1 base and J dropped 9 bases, with 9 bases sitting between them. CDR3 length: 12 residues. CDR1 is SGHVS and CDR2 is FQNEAQ in the germline V gene. The CDR3 DNA follows: TGTGCCAGCAGCTTAGTCGCAGGGAAAGCTTTCTTT. Translated: CASSLVAGKAFF.

This rearrangement joins TRBV11-3 to TRBJ1-5; TRBD1 agrees at 7 bases. Trimming took 3 bases from V and 5 from J; bases not matched to a gene: 10. Germline V gene sequence: CDR1 SGHNT, CDR2 YENEEA. CDR3 length: 16 amino acids. CDR3 sequence: CASSFQRDRYYQPQHF. In nucleotides, the CDR3 is TGTGCCAGCAGCTTTCAAAGGGACAGATATTATCAGCCCCAGCATTTT.

The V call is TRBV19, the J call TRBJ1-2, with D maybe TRBD1 (6 bases). The V and J ends lost 10 bases and 2 bases respectively, with 14 bases between them. The CDR3 extends over 13 amino acids. Germline loops: CDR1 LNHDA, CDR2 SQIVND (reference sequence). Here the CDR3 reads CATEDRPNYGYTF. The CDR3, as DNA: TGTGCCACCGAGGACAGACCCAACTATGGCTACACCTTC. Combining the CDR3 with reference TRBV19 and TRBJ1-2 gives the whole variable domain DGGITQSPKYLFRKEGQNVTLSCEQNLNHDAMYWYRQDPGQGLRLIYYSQIVNDFQKGDIAEGYSVSREKKESFPLTVTSAQKNPTAFYLCATEDRPNYGYTFGSGTRLTVV.

The chain uses TRBV16 and TRBJ2-2; 11 bases are a match to TRBD2. Germline CDR1 is KGHSY and CDR2 is FQNENV. This CDR3 has 15 residues. Trimming cost V 2 bases and J 4 bases; bases outside gene matches: 0. The CDR3: CASSQTSGGTGELFF. The CDR3 DNA reads TGTGCCAGCAGCCAAACTAGCGGGGGCACCGGGGAGCTGTTTTTT.

V usage is TRBV3-1 (or the pseudogene TRBV3-2) and J usage is TRBJ2-3; 10 bases fit TRBD2. This CDR3 is built from 15 residues. CDR1 and CDR2 from the germline V gene are LGHDT and YNNKEL (reference sequence). The ends lost 2 bases at V and 5 bases at J; junction bases unmatched: 4. The CDR3 protein is CASSQFVAGGDTQYF. CDR3 bases: TGTGCCAGCAGCCAATTCGTAGCGGGAGGAGATACGCAGTATTTT.

With respect to this clone: In the same sample, other DNA sequences code for this CDR3. J is TRBJ1-5 and V is TRBV7-9; the D is unclear. The V gene's germline CDR1 is SEHNR and CDR2 FQNEAQ (reference sequence). This CDR3 comprises 14 residues. Trimming removed 0 bases at V and 1 base at J, with 4 bases between. The CDR3 is CASSLAGSNQPQHF. The DNA for the CDR3 is TGTGCCAGCAGCTTAGCAGGGAGCAATCAGCCCCAGCATTTT.

The chain has TRBV4-2 and TRBJ2-5; 7 bases align to TRBD2. CDR1 and CDR2 from the germline V gene are LGHNA and YNFKEQ. This CDR3 is built from 15 residues. V was pared by 11 bases and J by 4 bases, with 16 bases of the junction left unmatched. CDR3 residues: CASSLMGEGAETQYF. The DNA of the CDR3 is TGTGCCTCGAGCCTAATGGGGGAGGGAGCAGAGACCCAGTACTTC.

The J gene is TRBJ1-1, the V gene TRBV11-2, with TRBD1 matching 8 bases. V shed 5 bases, J shed 11 bases, and the junction held 10 bases outside the gene matches. Germline CDR1 is SGHAT and CDR2 is FQNNGV. This CDR3 contains 13 residues. CDR3 region: CASSTGQGSGAFF. CDR3 DNA: TGTGCCAGCAGCACTGGACAGGGTTCGGGCGCTTTCTTT.

The CDR3 DNA reads as TGTGCCAGCAGCGCTCGCAGCACTGGGGCCAACGTCCTGACTTTC. Its protein is CASSARSTGANVLTF. The chain links TRBV6-5 to TRBJ2-6, with D unresolved. V lost 6 bases to trimming and J lost 2 bases, with 11 bases between them. The CDR3 runs to 15 residues. Germline V gives CDR1 MNHEY, CDR2 SVGAGI.

This chain uses TRBV5-5 with TRBJ1-1; TRBD1 is a possible D gene (6 bases). Trimming left V 4 bases short and J 1 base short, with 14 bases between. This CDR3 is built from 15 residues. The V gene's germline CDR1 is SGHKS and CDR2 YYEKEE (reference sequence). As DNA, the CDR3 is TGTGCCAGCAGCGGGGGCGGACAGCCGAACACTGAAGCTTTCTTT. It specifies CASSGGGQPNTEAFF.

As regards this clone: This sample includes further DNA sequences coding for the same CDR3. This chain connects TRBV6-2 or TRBV6-3 to TRBJ2-1; maybe TRBD2 (5 bases). Trimming stripped 0 bases from V and 8 bases from J, with 11 bases between. The CDR3 has 14 residues. CDR1 is MNHEY and CDR2 is SVGEGT in the germline V gene. CDR3 DNA sequence: TGTGCCAGCAGTTACTCTCGGGAATTTGATGAGCAGTTCTTC. It yields the protein CASSYSREFDEQFF.